Below are 5 T cell receptor beta chains sequenced from a single sample in a study of post-analysis software for immune sequencing data. These receptors lack a known antigen. Sequencing libraries made from TCR beta cDNA carried unique molecular identifiers. TCRdb reprocessed the PCR reads via MiXCR and lists one record per CDR3 protein. The repertoire holds a few hundred thousand distinct CDR3 sequences, roughly 34% seen once, with around 6.1% in the top ten. Findings and caveats of the study: With TRBV5-6, TRBV5-1 and TRBV20-1 included, 4 or 5 TRBV segments were more frequent in patients than in controls.

Specimen: blood. These receptor sequences come from a girl aged 2-17 years with multiple sclerosis.

The CDR3: CASSLEGGVQETQYF. As DNA, the CDR3 is TGCGCCAGCAGCTTGGAGGGGGGAGTCCAAGAGACCCAGTACTTC. V and J are TRBV5-1 and TRBJ2-5, with D possibly called TRBD1 or TRBD2 (6 bases each). The CDR3 runs to 15 residues. CDR1 SGHRS and CDR2 YFSETQ come from the germline V gene. The V gene lost 0 bases and the J gene lost 1 base, with 10 bases spanning the gap.

This clonotype was detected a few times. V and J are TRBV4-1 and TRBJ2-7; 14 bases map to TRBD2. Germline V gives CDR1 MGHRA, CDR2 YSYEKL. V lost 4 bases and J lost 7; bases outside the gene matches: 3. CDR3 length: 14 residues. CDR3 sequence: CASSRTSGGLEQYF. CDR3 coding DNA: TGCGCCAGCAGCCGGACTAGCGGGGGGCTTGAGCAGTACTTC.

The V and J genes are TRBV4-2 and TRBJ2-3; 12 bases match TRBD2. The CDR3 loop spans 17 amino acids. Germline V gives CDR1 LGHNA, CDR2 YNFKEQ. The ends lost 0 bases at V and 7 bases at J; junction bases unmatched: 8. CDR3 DNA sequence: TGTGCCAGCAGCCAAGATAAACTAGCGGGGGGCCCGAATACGCAGTATTTT. The encoded protein is CASSQDKLAGGPNTQYF.

This chain connects TRBV7-3 to TRBJ2-7, with D uncertain. V lost 0 bases and J lost 2, with 5 bases in between. Germline V gives CDR1 SGHTA, CDR2 FQGTGA. The CDR3 runs 13 residues. The CDR3 nucleotides are TGTGCCAGCAGCTTAACGACACCCTACGAGCAGTACTTC. Its protein is CASSLTTPYEQYF.

The CDR3 loop is CASSQEVGAFKDIQYF. Here the CDR3 DNA reads TGCGCCAGCAGCCAAGAAGTTGGCGCTTTTAAAGACATTCAGTACTTC. The V call is TRBV4-1, the J call TRBJ2-7; D ambiguous. The end of the DNA aligns better with TRBJ2-4, so the J call may be wrong. Germline assignment: CDR1 MGHRA and CDR2 YSYEKL. The CDR3 totals 16 residues.